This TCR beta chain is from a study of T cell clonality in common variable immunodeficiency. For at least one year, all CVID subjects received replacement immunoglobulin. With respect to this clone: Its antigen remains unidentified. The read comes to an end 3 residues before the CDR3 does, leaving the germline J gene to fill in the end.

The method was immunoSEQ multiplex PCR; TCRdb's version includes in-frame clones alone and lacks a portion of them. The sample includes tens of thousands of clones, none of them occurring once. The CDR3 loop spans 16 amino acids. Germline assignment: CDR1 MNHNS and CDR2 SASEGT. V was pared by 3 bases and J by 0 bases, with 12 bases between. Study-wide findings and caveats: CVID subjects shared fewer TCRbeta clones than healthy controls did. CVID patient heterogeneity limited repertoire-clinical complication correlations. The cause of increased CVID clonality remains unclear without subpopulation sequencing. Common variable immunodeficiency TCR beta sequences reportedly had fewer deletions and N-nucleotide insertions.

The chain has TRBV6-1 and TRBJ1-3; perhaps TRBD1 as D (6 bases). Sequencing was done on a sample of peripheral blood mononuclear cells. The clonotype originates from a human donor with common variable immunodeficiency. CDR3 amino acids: CASSDLGAYSGNTIYF. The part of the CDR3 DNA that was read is TGTGCCAGCAGTGATTTGGGGGCTTACTCTGGAAACACC.